This T cell receptor (beta chain) was sequenced in a study of blood T cells in healthy people across ages. The trim removed 8 bases at V and 11 bases at J, leaving 13 bases unmatched. The germline V gene encodes CDR1 GTSNPN and CDR2 SVGIG (reference sequence). This CDR3 spans 12 amino acids. Sample-barcoded 5' priming and a J-beta primer mix drove a second PCR of roughly 7 to 11 cycles. TCRdb called the 5' RACE reads again in MiXCR, with one record for every CDR3 protein. The sample holds 800,000 to 950,000 distinct CDR3 sequences, about 27% seen once. Overall study results and limits: Diversity of TCR beta correlated strongly with naive T cell percentage. Older age coincided with a roughly linear decline in TCR beta diversity per million T cells.

The table lists this clonotype with a few counts. The antigen remains unidentified. These records were also assigned to another study, of T cells of mothers and their children.

This chain connects TRBV30 to TRBJ2-5; 8 positions agree with TRBD2. This sequence originates from a woman aged 40 to 50 in good health. The sample was blood. CDR3 DNA: TGTGCCGGAGTCGATCAGGGACTAGAGCAGTACTTC. Amino acid sequence: CAGVDQGLEQYF.